One and the same sample provided the 26 T cell receptor beta chains below, sequenced in a study of long-term antiretroviral therapy in people with HIV. Researchers ran immunoSEQ v3.0 at survey level. Clones were read by immunoSEQ multiplex PCR, and TCRdb kept only the in-frame ones, dropping some. Of under 35,000 clones in the sample, 95% to 96% were seen once. The starting material was unsorted PBMCs, obtained 6.6 years after starting antiretroviral therapy. The receptors were sampled from a man between 25 and 39 years old with HIV.

The genes are TRBV7-9 and TRBJ2-2, with D perhaps assigned TRBD1 or TRBD2 (5 bases each). Trimming took off 8 bases at V and 4 bases at J, with 11 bases between the two ends. CDR1 is SEHNR, CDR2 FQNEAQ, per germline (reference sequence). CDR3 length: 13 residues. For the CDR3, the DNA is TGTGCCAGCGGGGTTGGGGGCACCGGGGAGCTGTTTTTT. This gives the protein CASGVGGTGELFF. The variable domain in full, with the rest retrieved from reference TRBV7-9 and TRBJ2-2, is DTGVSQNPRHKITKRGQNVTFRCDPISEHNRLYWYRQTLGQGPEFLTYFQNEAQLEKSRLLSDRFSAERPKGSFSTLEIQRTEQGDSAMYLCASGVGGTGELFFGEGSRLTVL.

The chain uses TRBV30 and TRBJ2-7, with TRBD1 matching over 7 bases. The CDR3 consists of 14 residues. Per germline, CDR1 GTSNPN and CDR2 SVGIG (reference sequence). The V gene end was trimmed by 6 bases and the J gene end by 6 bases; junction bases not matched to a gene: 14. The CDR3, as DNA: TGTGCCTGCGGACTCTACAGGGGAGCCTCCGAGCAGTACTTC. Translation: CACGLYRGASEQYF. The variable domain in full, completed from reference TRBV30 and TRBJ2-7, reads SQTIHQWPATLVQPVGSPLSLECTVEGTSNPNLYWYRQAAGRGLQLLFYSVGIGQISSEVPQNLSASRPQDRQFILSSKKLLLSDSGFYLCACGLYRGASEQYFGPGTRLTVT.

The chain couples TRBV14 to TRBJ1-5; weak D call: TRBD1 (5 bases). The CDR3 consists of 18 residues. Germline loops: CDR1 SGHDN, CDR2 FVKESK. Trimming took off 2 bases at V and 6 bases at J, with 23 bases between the two ends. This chain's CDR3 is CASSQPPVRGREGQPQHF. In DNA form, the CDR3 reads TGTGCCAGCAGCCAACCCCCCGTCCGGGGCAGGGAAGGTCAGCCCCAGCATTTT. Complete variable domain (other parts from reference TRBV14 and TRBJ1-5): EAGVTQFPSHSVIEKGQTVTLRCDPISGHDNLYWYRRVMGKEIKFLLHFVKESKQDESGMPNNRFLAERTGGTYSTLKVQPAELEDSGVYFCASSQPPVRGREGQPQHFGDGTRLSIL.

This clone showed up just a few times. The CDR3 loop reads CASSYHRPSTDTQYF. CDR3 sequence (DNA): TGTGCCAGCAGCTACCACAGGCCGAGCACAGATACGCAGTATTTT. The chain has TRBV7-2 and TRBJ2-3; possibly TRBD1 for D (5 bases). Germline CDR1 and CDR2: SGHTA and FQGNSA. CDR3 length: 15 residues. Trimming removed 4 bases from V and 0 bases from J, with 11 bases in between.

The chain recombines TRBV7-6 with TRBJ2-7; unclear D gene. CDR1 is SGHVS and CDR2 is FNYEAQ in the germline V gene. This CDR3 contains 14 residues. Trimming removed 5 bases at V and 2 bases at J, with 13 bases between. The CDR3 loop reads CASSKSDGTYEQYF. The CDR3 bases are TGTGCCAGCAGCAAGAGCGACGGAACCTACGAGCAGTACTTC.

This sequence joins TRBV6-5 and TRBJ2-7; D unresolved. Trimming removed 2 bases from V and 1 base from J, with 15 bases in between. This CDR3 is 16 amino acids long. CDR1 MNHEY and CDR2 SVGAGI come from the germline V gene. The CDR3 bases are TGTGCCAGCAGTTACCGTAAACCGGACGGATCCTACGAGCAGTACTTC. Amino acids: CASSYRKPDGSYEQYF.

Concerning this clone itself: The same CDR3 also results from other DNA sequences found in this sample. This chain connects TRBV2 to TRBJ1-5, with D possibly being TRBD1 (5 bases). Between the trimmed V and J ends, which lost 2 bases and 4 bases, there was a span of 6 bases. The CDR3 is 13 amino acids. CDR1 SNHLY and CDR2 FYNNEI come from the germline V gene. The CDR3 is CASSERGNQPQHF. For the CDR3, the DNA is TGTGCCAGCAGTGAACGGGGGAATCAGCCCCAGCATTTT. The whole variable domain, filled in from reference TRBV2 and TRBJ1-5, reads EPEVTQTPSHQVTQMGQEVILRCVPISNHLYFYWYRQILGQKVEFLVSFYNNEISEKSEIFDDQFSVERPDGSNFTLKIRSTKLEDSAMYFCASSERGNQPQHFGDGTRLSIL.

The chain combines TRBV13 with TRBJ2-1; D remains ambiguous. Germline values: CDR1 PRHDT, CDR2 FYEKMQ (reference sequence). The CDR3 covers 12 residues. V shed 1 base and J shed 10 bases, with 8 bases lying between them. DNA for the CDR3: TGTGCCAGCAGCTTAGAAGCGCCCGAGCAGTTCTTC. Its protein is CASSLEAPEQFF.

The chain is built from TRBV2 and TRBJ2-7; 9 bases are a match to TRBD1. The CDR3 has 13 amino acids. The V segment lost 5 bases and the J segment 5 bases; nucleotides outside the gene matches: 4. In germline, CDR1 is SNHLY, CDR2 FYNNEI. CDR3 DNA: TGTGCCAGCAGTAGGGGACAGGGCAACGAGCAGTACTTC. Translating it yields CASSRGQGNEQYF.

The genes are TRBV4-2 and TRBJ2-2; D is unclear. The germline V gene has CDR1 LGHNA and CDR2 YNFKEQ. V was pared by 1 base and J by 2 bases, with 8 bases between. This CDR3 region has 15 residues. In nucleotides, the CDR3 is TGTGCCAGCAGCCAAGTCAGAGCAAACACCGGGGAGCTGTTTTTT. It is translated as CASSQVRANTGELFF.

The V and J genes are TRBV19 and TRBJ2-6; 8 bases are a match to TRBD1. V shed 5 bases, J shed 1 base, and the junction held 13 bases outside the gene matches. Germline CDR1 and CDR2: LNHDA and SQIVND (reference sequence). The CDR3 spans 19 residues. The chain's CDR3 is CASSSRPGQEWSGANVLTF. CDR3 nucleotide sequence: TGTGCCAGTAGTTCCCGACCGGGACAGGAGTGGTCTGGGGCCAACGTCCTGACTTTC.

V gene TRBV6-5 combines with J gene TRBJ1-5; 8 bases line up with TRBD1. The ends lost 7 bases at V and 0 bases at J; junction bases unmatched: 5. The CDR3 covers 15 residues. The germline CDR1 and CDR2 sequences are MNHEY and SVGAGI. The CDR3 here is CASKTGGDSNQPQHF. CDR3 in DNA: TGTGCCAGCAAAACAGGGGGGGATAGCAATCAGCCCCAGCATTTT.

The gene calls are TRBV27 and TRBJ2-1; D unclear. The CDR3 is 17 amino acids. The V gene lost 2 bases and the J gene lost 0 bases, with 14 bases spanning the gap. Per germline, CDR1 MNHEY and CDR2 SMNVEV (reference sequence). The CDR3 is CASSLPWARSSYNEQFF. The CDR3 DNA reads TGTGCCAGCAGTTTACCCTGGGCACGAAGCTCCTACAATGAGCAGTTCTTC.

The CDR3 DNA reads TGTGCCAGCAGCTTTATGGACGAGCAGTACTTC. Translating gives CASSFMDEQYF. The chain couples TRBV7-9 to TRBJ2-7; D uncertain. Trimming removed 3 bases at V and 5 bases at J, with 5 bases between. The CDR3 runs to 11 residues. Germline V gene data show CDR1 as SEHNR and CDR2 as FQNEAQ (reference sequence).

The rearrangement links TRBV10-2 to TRBJ2-3; TRBD2 aligns across 8 bases. J gave up 6 bases and V 3 bases, and 11 bases lay outside the gene matches. This CDR3 is built from 16 residues. Germline loops: CDR1 WSHSY, CDR2 SAAADI. The CDR3 DNA reads TGCGCCAGCAGTGAAGGGCGGGAGGCCCGCCGGGATACGCAGTATTTT. It yields the protein CASSEGREARRDTQYF.

The V gene is TRBV7-3, the J gene TRBJ1-1; possible D gene TRBD1, 5 bases. This CDR3 region has 13 residues. Germline-derived CDR1 and CDR2 are SGHTA and FQGTGA. The V gene lost 0 bases and the J gene lost 6 bases, with 8 bases spanning the gap. The CDR3 region is CASSLTSGAEAFF. DNA for the CDR3: TGTGCCAGCAGCTTAACCTCGGGGGCTGAAGCTTTCTTT.

V and J are TRBV5-1 and TRBJ2-7, with D perhaps matching TRBD1 or TRBD2 (5 bases each). CDR1 is SGHRS and CDR2 is YFSETQ in the germline V gene. This CDR3 is 15 amino acids long. Trimming cost V 0 bases and J 6 bases, with 16 bases left between them. The CDR3 region is CASSLVMGESSEQYF. CDR3 in DNA: TGCGCCAGCAGCTTGGTGATGGGGGAAAGTTCCGAGCAGTACTTC. The whole variable domain, filled in from reference TRBV5-1 and TRBJ2-7, reads KAGVTQTPRYLIKTRGQQVTLSCSPISGHRSVSWYQQTPGQGLQFLFEYFSETQRNKGNFPGRFSGRQFSNSRSEMNVSTLELGDSALYLCASSLVMGESSEQYFGPGTRLTVT.

This clone was found once. The chain recombines TRBV30 with TRBJ2-1; 10 nucleotides agree with TRBD2. The length of the CDR3 is 15 residues. The V gene end was trimmed by 5 bases and the J gene end by 7 bases; junction bases not matched to a gene: 11. CDR1 is GTSNPN, CDR2 SVGIG, per germline (reference sequence). The CDR3 DNA reads as TGTGCCTGGCGATTTGGGAGACTAGCGGGTAATGAGCAGTTCTTC. Protein product: CAWRFGRLAGNEQFF.

V is TRBV9 and J is TRBJ2-3; 12 nucleotides line up with TRBD2. This CDR3 has 15 residues. The ends lost 3 bases at V and 5 bases at J; junction bases unmatched: 4. Germline CDR1 is SGDLS and CDR2 is YYNGEE. DNA of the CDR3: TGTGCCAGCAGCGCTAGCGGGGGGGCCATAGATACGCAGTATTTT. Its translation is CASSASGGAIDTQYF.

This clone was detected only once. The chain links TRBV5-4 to TRBJ1-2, with 7 bases lining up with TRBD1. V was clipped by 4 bases and J by 3 bases; unmatched bases: 3. Germline CDR1 SGHNT, CDR2 YYREEE (reference sequence). This CDR3 comprises 13 residues. The CDR3 DNA reads as TGTGCCAGCAGCCCCGACAGGGACTATGGCTACACCTTC. Amino acids: CASSPDRDYGYTF.

V gene TRBV9 combines with J gene TRBJ2-3; D is possibly TRBD2 (7 bases). Trimming pared 4 bases from V and 1 base from J, leaving 16 bases between. Looked up from germline, CDR1 is SGDLS and CDR2 is YYNGEE. The CDR3 length is 16 residues. The CDR3 DNA follows: TGTGCCAGCAGCCTCGGGGGGCGGACCCGCACAGATACGCAGTATTTT. As protein: CASSLGGRTRTDTQYF.

This sequence joins TRBV7-9 and TRBJ2-3; 11 nucleotides agree with TRBD2. V dropped 3 bases and J dropped 3; count of bases not matched to a gene: 5. The CDR3 sequence is 16 residues long. Germline-derived CDR1 and CDR2 are SEHNR and FQNEAQ (reference sequence). In nucleotides, the CDR3 is TGTGCCAGCAGCTTTAGCGGACTAGCGGGTACAGATACGCAGTATTTT. Amino acids: CASSFSGLAGTDTQYF.

This clone was detected only once. The rearrangement links TRBV11-2 to TRBJ2-3; D gene unclear. V dropped 5 bases and J dropped 5 bases, with 8 bases sitting between them. The CDR3 is 12 amino acids. CDR1 SGHAT and CDR2 FQNNGV come from the germline V gene. This CDR3 is CASSQSVDTQYF. CDR3 sequence (DNA): TGTGCCAGCAGCCAGTCGGTAGATACGCAGTATTTT. The full variable domain, completed using reference TRBV11-2 and TRBJ2-3, is EAGVAQSPRYKIIEKRQSVAFWCNPISGHATLYWYQQILGQGPKLLIQFQNNGVVDDSQLPKDRFSAERLKGVDSTLKIQPAKLEDSAVYLCASSQSVDTQYFGPGTRLTVL.

This rearrangement joins TRBV7-2 to TRBJ2-1; perhaps D is TRBD1 or TRBD2 (5 bases each). The V gene's germline CDR1 is SGHTA and CDR2 FQGNSA. V was clipped by 5 bases and J by 5 bases, with 16 bases between them. This CDR3 spans 15 amino acids. The CDR3 region is CASSLLGESHNEQFF. DNA for the CDR3: TGTGCCAGCAGCCTCCTGGGGGAGAGCCACAATGAGCAGTTCTTC.

This rearrangement joins TRBV6-6 to TRBJ1-5; D might be TRBD1 (6 bases). Germline V gene lookup returns CDR1 MNHNY and CDR2 SVGAGI (reference sequence). The CDR3 length is 16 residues. The V and J ends lost 2 bases and 0 bases respectively, with 11 bases between them. CDR3 protein: CASSYRGGGSNQPQHF. CDR3 DNA: TGTGCCAGCAGTTACCGCGGGGGCGGTAGCAATCAGCCCCAGCATTTT.

CDR3 sequence reads: CATSPMGPTGELFF. The CDR3, as DNA: TGTGCCACCAGCCCAATGGGGCCCACCGGGGAGCTGTTTTTT. The chain employs TRBV15 and TRBJ2-2, with TRBD1 as a possible D gene (5 bases). Germline lookup yields CDR1 LNHNV and CDR2 YYDKDF (reference sequence). CDR3 size: 14 residues. V was clipped by 5 bases and J by 4 bases, with 11 bases between them. Full variable domain (missing parts from reference TRBV15 and TRBJ2-2): DAMVIQNPRYQVTQFGKPVTLSCSQTLNHNVMYWYQQKSSQAPKLLFHYYDKDFNNEADTPDNFQSRRPNTSFCFLDIRSPGLGDTAMYLCATSPMGPTGELFFGEGSRLTVL.